This passage covers 10 T cell receptor beta chains from one sample sequenced in a study of glioma-infiltrating T cells. TCR alpha and beta CDR3 regions were amplified from RNA using iRepertoire nested multiplex PCR. Each CDR3 protein is one row after TCRdb ran MiXCR on the multiplex PCR reads. Altogether 170,000 or so distinct CDR3 sequences are present, around 45% being singletons, with the ten largest covering 4% to 6.5%. The source material was glioma tissue, nonneoplastic brain tissue, or PBMCs (not recorded which). The receptor set was obtained from a human donor with low-grade glioma or glioblastoma, undergoing nonglioma brain surgery, or in good health (not recorded which).

This clonotype came up many times. The chain links TRBV4-2 to TRBJ1-6; D remains unclear. Germline V gene sequence: CDR1 LGHNA, CDR2 YNFKEQ. The CDR3 sequence is 12 residues long. Trimming removed 1 base at V and 16 bases at J, with 11 bases between. For the CDR3, the DNA is TGTGCCAGCAGCCAAGGGGCGACCCCACTCCACTTT. As protein: CASSQGATPLHF.

This clonotype was detected ten times or more. V gene TRBV4-1 combines with J gene TRBJ2-7; D not resolved. The CDR3 runs 14 residues. The germline V and J ends were trimmed by 4 bases and 2 bases, with 12 bases remaining between them. The germline V gene has CDR1 MGHRA and CDR2 YSYEKL. The CDR3 here is CASSLAGTPYEQYF. The CDR3 coding sequence is TGCGCCAGCAGCCTGGCAGGAACCCCCTACGAGCAGTACTTC.

This chain connects TRBV5-1 to TRBJ1-5, with no clear D. Germline values: CDR1 SGHRS, CDR2 YFSETQ. The germline V and J ends were trimmed by 2 bases and 0 bases, with 9 bases remaining between them. The CDR3 sequence is 15 residues long. The CDR3 region is CASSFDGFSNQPQHF. The DNA for the CDR3 is TGCGCCAGCAGCTTTGATGGATTTAGCAATCAGCCCCAGCATTTT. The full variable domain, with the rest looked up from reference TRBV5-1 and TRBJ1-5, is KAGVTQTPRYLIKTRGQQVTLSCSPISGHRSVSWYQQTPGQGLQFLFEYFSETQRNKGNFPGRFSGRQFSNSRSEMNVSTLELGDSALYLCASSFDGFSNQPQHFGDGTRLSIL.

Details on this clonotype: A much more abundant neighbour one base away suggests this may be a read error. The chain joins TRBV20-1 to TRBJ2-7, with D tentatively TRBD2 (6 bases). The V and J ends lost 5 bases and 4 bases respectively, with 18 bases between them. CDR1 DFQATT and CDR2 SNEGSKA come from the germline V gene (reference sequence). The CDR3 has 14 amino acids. CDR3 residues: CSAEIEGGRYEQYF. CDR3 nucleotide sequence: TGCAGTGCTGAGATAGAGGGAGGCCGATACGAGCAGTACTTC.

In the case of this clonotype: Possible read error: a much larger clone is one base away. The J gene is TRBJ2-5, the V gene TRBV27; 7 bases align to TRBD2. This CDR3 has 14 residues. Germline-derived CDR1 and CDR2 are MNHEY and SMNVEV (reference sequence). The DNA of the CDR3 is TGTGCCAGCAGTTATGGGGGAGGGCAAGAGAACCAGTACTTC. Protein sequence: CASSYGGGQENQYF.

This clonotype showed up just a few times. CDR3 sequence: CASSLAGGLTDTQYF. The CDR3 DNA reads as TGTGCCAGCAGTCTAGCGGGAGGGTTAACAGATACGCAGTATTTT. This chain joins TRBV28 and TRBJ2-3; 12 nucleotides match TRBD2. Germline assignment: CDR1 MDHEN and CDR2 SYDVKM. Trimming at V came to 5 bases and at J to 3 bases, leaving 3 bases not matched to a gene. The CDR3 sequence is 15 residues long.

This clonotype turned up a few times. The chain uses TRBV7-2 and TRBJ2-1; TRBD2 agrees at 14 bases. Trimming cost V 4 bases and J 9 bases; bases outside gene matches: 5. This CDR3 is built from 15 residues. Germline CDR1 and CDR2: SGHTA and FQGNSA. CDR3 nucleotides: TGTGCCAGCAGCTCCAGACTAGCGGGAGGGCGTGAGCAGTTCTTC. The encoded protein is CASSSRLAGGREQFF. Full variable domain (missing parts from reference TRBV7-2 and TRBJ2-1): GAGVSQSPSNKVTEKGKDVELRCDPISGHTALYWYRQSLGQGLEFLIYFQGNSAPDKSGLPSDRFSAERTGGSVSTLTIQRTQQEDSAVYLCASSSRLAGGREQFFGPGTRLTVL.

To note about this clonotype: A much larger clone lies one base from this, so it may be a read error. The V call is TRBV2, the J call TRBJ2-7; D is uncertain. Trimming took off 4 bases at V and 2 bases at J, with 15 bases between the two ends. CDR1 is SNHLY and CDR2 is FYNNEI in the germline V gene. CDR3 length: 15 residues. CDR3 nucleotide sequence: TGTGCCAGCAGTGTCGTCGAGCTGAGAACCTACGAGCAGTACTTC. This translates into CASSVVELRTYEQYF.

This clonotype was found once. A read error may be the cause here, since a much bigger clone is one base away. This chain uses TRBV28 with TRBJ2-7; 7 bases are a match to TRBD2. Per germline, CDR1 MDHEN and CDR2 SYDVKM. This CDR3 is built from 16 residues. V was clipped by 7 bases and J by 4 bases; unmatched bases: 16. CDR3 protein: CASILGGKHARYEQYF. CDR3 coding DNA: TGTGCCAGCATACTCGGGGGGAAGCATGCCCGATACGAGCAGTACTTC.

The table lists this clonotype with many counts. The chain uses TRBV6-1 and TRBJ2-7; maybe TRBD1 (6 bases). The CDR3 is made up of 15 amino acids. V was clipped by 5 bases and J by 6 bases, with 20 bases between them. Germline CDR1 reads MNHNS; CDR2 reads SASEGT. The DNA for the CDR3 is TGTGCCAGCAGTTCTAGACCGGGACATCTCGCCGAGCAGTACTTC. This gives the protein CASSSRPGHLAEQYF.